This TCR beta chain derives from a study of cytomegalovirus exposure and HLA in healthy donors (dated by TCRdb to the late 2010s). Study-level background: According to a later analysis, the roughly 130 validation repertoires were produced on the same platform as the roughly 700 repertoires of the first cohort. To predict cytomegalovirus infection status, the study brought together high-throughput TCR immunosequencing, statistical association of individual TCRs with disease status, and machine learning. Besides the first cohort of around 670 subjects, a separate validation cohort made up of roughly 120 different subjects was used. The study aimed to test whether signatures of past pathogen exposure could be identified by cataloging public T cell receptors.

The paper as a whole reports these results and caveats: Across donors, most TCR sequences were observed very rarely, whereas some public TCRs were present in many individuals. In the study, 164 TCR beta chains were listed as associated with cytomegalovirus. In vitro tests confirmed that a few of the cytomegalovirus-associated TCR beta chains recognize cytomegalovirus antigens. Subsequent analysis determined that TCRs grouped into clusters in the first cohort also showed a tendency toward co-occurrence across the 120 or so validation repertoires, and 85% to 95% of cluster scores exceeded 0. The classifier was reported to diagnose cytomegalovirus status with high specificity and sensitivity in both the original cohort and the validation cohort. All 120 or so repertoires were used to score co-occurrence in the validation cohort in a later analysis, because that analysis had no HLA typing for the cohort. According to the authors, the approach could potentially be generalized to other disease states and immunological phenotypes.

The method was the immunoSEQ multiplex PCR assay. On the study's bioinformatics: A statistical classification framework was developed to diagnose cytomegalovirus status using the catalog of TCR beta chain sequences. Held by TCRdb, this immuneACCESS table contains in-frame sequences only and omits some clones. Under half of the omission traces to an unresolved V gene where checked; the cause of the rest is unknown. V and J calls and clone size come straight from that table; D and trimming were deduced from the DNA. A total of approximately 230,000 clones appear in this sample, less than 90% of them only once. Of the sample, 12% is held by the ten largest clones. Sequences SGDLS (CDR1) and YYNGEE (CDR2) are obtained from the germline V gene. The CDR3 sequence holds 16 residues, the cysteine and phenylalanine included. Left in the record is the CDR3 DNA by itself, 48 bases read in frame from the first base. The junction shows trimming of 2 bases on V and 6 bases on J, and the gene matches do not reach 11 bases of it.

Of note for this clone: This receptor's antigen is unknown. No much larger clonotype is one base removed from it; base qualities were not supplied.

The donors were included in the validation cohort of around 120 subjects, a group kept apart from the roughly 680-subject first cohort. The chain employs TRBV9 and TRBJ2-3, and 8 junction bases match TRBD2. Sequenced material: PBMCs. The TCR sequence derives from a man aged 18 to 30 in good health and CMV-seropositive. The CDR3: CASSVERESWWDTQYF. The DNA sequence follows: TGTGCCAGCAGCGTTGAGCGGGAGTCATGGTGGGATACGCAGTATTTT. The reference TRBV9 and TRBJ2-3 proteins fill in what lies around the CDR3, so the full variable domain reads DSGVTQTPKHLITATGQRVTLRCSPRSGDLSVYWYQQSLDQGLQFLIQYYNGEERAKGNILERFSAQQFPDLHSELNLSSLELGDSALYFCASSVERESWWDTQYFGPGTRLTVL.